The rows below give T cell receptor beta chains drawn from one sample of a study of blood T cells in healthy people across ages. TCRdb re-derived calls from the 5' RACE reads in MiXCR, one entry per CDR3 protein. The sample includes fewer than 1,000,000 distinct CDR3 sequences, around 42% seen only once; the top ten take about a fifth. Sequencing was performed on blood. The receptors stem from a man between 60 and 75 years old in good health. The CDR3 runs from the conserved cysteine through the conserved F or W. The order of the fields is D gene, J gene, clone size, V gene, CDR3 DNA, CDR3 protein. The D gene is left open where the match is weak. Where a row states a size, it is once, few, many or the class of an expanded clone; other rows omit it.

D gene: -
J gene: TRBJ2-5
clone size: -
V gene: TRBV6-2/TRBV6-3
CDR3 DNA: TGTGCCAGCAGAAATCAAGGAGGTTCAGAGACCCAGTACTTC
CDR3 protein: CASRNQGGSETQYF

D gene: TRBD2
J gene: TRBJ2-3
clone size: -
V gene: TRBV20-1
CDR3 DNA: TGCAGTGCTAGAGATCCCCGATGGAGCGGGGCCACAGATACGCAGTATTTT
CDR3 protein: CSARDPRWSGATDTQYF

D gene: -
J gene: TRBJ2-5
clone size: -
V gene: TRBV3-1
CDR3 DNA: TGTGCCAGCAGCCAGAAGGGGGAGCAGTACTTC
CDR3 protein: CASSQKGEQYF

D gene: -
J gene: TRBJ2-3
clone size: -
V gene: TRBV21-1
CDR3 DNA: TGTGCCAGCAGCCCCCCTCCTAGCGGGGCCCTGTATTTT
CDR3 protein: CASSPPPSGALYF

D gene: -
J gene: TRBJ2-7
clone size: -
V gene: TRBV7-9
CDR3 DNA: TGTGCCAGCAGCCCCCGGGGCTCTACCACTTACGAGCAGTACTTC
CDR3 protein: CASSPRGSTTYEQYF

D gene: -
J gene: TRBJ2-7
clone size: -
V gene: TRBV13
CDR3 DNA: TGTGCCAGCAGCTCCCCGGAAGACTACTACGAGCAGTACTTC
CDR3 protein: CASSSPEDYYEQYF

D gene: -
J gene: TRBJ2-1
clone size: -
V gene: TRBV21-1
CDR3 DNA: TGTGCCAGCAGCACTGAAGCGGGGGATTACAATGAGCAGTTCTTC
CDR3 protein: CASSTEAGDYNEQFF

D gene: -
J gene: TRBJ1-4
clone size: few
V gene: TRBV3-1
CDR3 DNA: TGTGCCAGCAGCTACCGGGATACCAATGAAAAACTGTTTTTT
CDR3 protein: CASSYRDTNEKLFF

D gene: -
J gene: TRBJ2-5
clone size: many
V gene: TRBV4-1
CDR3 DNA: TGCGCCAGCAGCCAGGGACCGAGAGAGACTCAAGAGACCCAGTACTTC
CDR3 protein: CASSQGPRETQETQYF

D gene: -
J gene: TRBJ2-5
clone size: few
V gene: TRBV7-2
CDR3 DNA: TGTGCCAGCAGCCCGGGGGACATACGAGAGACCCAGTACTTC
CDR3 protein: CASSPGDIRETQYF

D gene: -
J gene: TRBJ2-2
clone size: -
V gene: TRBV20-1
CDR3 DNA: TGCAGTGCTAGATTATGGGGGGCGTCGAACACCGGGGAGCTGTTTTTT
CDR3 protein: CSARLWGASNTGELFF

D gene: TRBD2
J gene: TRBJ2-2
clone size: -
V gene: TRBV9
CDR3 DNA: TGTGCCAGCAGCGAGACTAGCGGGGGTAGCTTCGGGGAGCTGTTTTTT
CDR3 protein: CASSETSGGSFGELFF

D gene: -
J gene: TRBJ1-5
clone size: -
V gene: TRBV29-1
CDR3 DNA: TGCAGCGTTTCCGACAGGCCTAATCAGCCCCAGCATTTT
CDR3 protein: CSVSDRPNQPQHF

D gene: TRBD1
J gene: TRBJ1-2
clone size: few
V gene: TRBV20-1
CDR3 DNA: TGCAGTGCCACAGACAGGGCTAACTATGGCTACACCTTC
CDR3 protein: CSATDRANYGYTF

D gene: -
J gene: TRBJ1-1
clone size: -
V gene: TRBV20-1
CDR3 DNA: TGCAGTGCTCCCCAATCAGGCGGGAACACTGAAGCTTTCTTT
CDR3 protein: CSAPQSGGNTEAFF

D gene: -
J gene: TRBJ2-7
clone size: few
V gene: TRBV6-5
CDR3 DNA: TGTGCCAGCAGTTTGGGACGGGCTGCCAACGAGCAGTACTTC
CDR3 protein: CASSLGRAANEQYF

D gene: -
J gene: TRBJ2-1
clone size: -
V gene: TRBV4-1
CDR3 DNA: TGCGCCAGCAGACGGGCGTCGGGACCCGGCGTCTACAATGAGCAGTTCTTC
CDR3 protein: CASRRASGPGVYNEQFF

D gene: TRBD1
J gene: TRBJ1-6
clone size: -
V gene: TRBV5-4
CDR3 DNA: TGTGCCAGCAGACCAGGACAGGCTTATAATTCACCCCTCCACTTT
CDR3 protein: CASRPGQAYNSPLHF

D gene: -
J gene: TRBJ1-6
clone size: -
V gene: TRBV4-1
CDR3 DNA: TGCGCCAGCAGCCCAGCAGTGTCTAGGTCACCCCTCCACTTT
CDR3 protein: CASSPAVSRSPLHF

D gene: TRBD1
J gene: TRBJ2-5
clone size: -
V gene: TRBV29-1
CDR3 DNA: TGCAGCGTCCTAGGGACAGGCCAAGAGACCCAGTACTTC
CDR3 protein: CSVLGTGQETQYF

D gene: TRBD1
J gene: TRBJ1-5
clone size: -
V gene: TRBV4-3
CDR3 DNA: TGCGCCAGCAGCCAAGATGGAGGGGGCACTCAGCCCCAGCATTTT
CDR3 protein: CASSQDGGGTQPQHF

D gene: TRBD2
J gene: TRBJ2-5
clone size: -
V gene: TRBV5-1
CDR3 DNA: TGCGCCAGCAGCGATCCAGCGGGGACCGAGACCCAGTACTTC
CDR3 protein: CASSDPAGTETQYF

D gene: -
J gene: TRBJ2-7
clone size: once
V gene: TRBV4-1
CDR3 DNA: TGCGCCAGCAGCCCCGAATGGTCCGACACCTTCTACGAGCAGTACTTC
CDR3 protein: CASSPEWSDTFYEQYF

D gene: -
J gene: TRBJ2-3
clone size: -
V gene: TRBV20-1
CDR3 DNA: TGCAGTGTCCCACCCCTAGGGGCAGGGAGGACAGATACGCAGTATTTT
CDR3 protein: CSVPPLGAGRTDTQYF

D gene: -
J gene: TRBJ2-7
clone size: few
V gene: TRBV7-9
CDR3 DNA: TGTGCCAGCAGCTTAGTGGGGACGGCAGGAAACTACGAGCAGTACTTC
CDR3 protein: CASSLVGTAGNYEQYF

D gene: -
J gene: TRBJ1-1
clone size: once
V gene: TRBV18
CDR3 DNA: TGTGCCAGCTCACCAGGGGGTGAAGGGATCACTGAAGCTTTCTTT
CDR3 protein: CASSPGGEGITEAFF

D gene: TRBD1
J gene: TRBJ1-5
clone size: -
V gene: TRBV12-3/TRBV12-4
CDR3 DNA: TGTGCCAGCAGAGGGACAGGCCCCTCGGGACCCCAGCATTTT
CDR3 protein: CASRGTGPSGPQHF

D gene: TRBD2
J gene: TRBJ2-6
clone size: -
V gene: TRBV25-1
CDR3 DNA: TGTGCCAGCAGTAGAACCATTCCGGGGGGATCTGGGGCCAACGTCCTGACTTTC
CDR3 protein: CASSRTIPGGSGANVLTF

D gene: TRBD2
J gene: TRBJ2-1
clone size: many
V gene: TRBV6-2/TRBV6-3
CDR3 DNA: TGTGCCAGCAAACGAGCGGGGGGAACCTACAATGAGCAGTTCTTC
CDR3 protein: CASKRAGGTYNEQFF

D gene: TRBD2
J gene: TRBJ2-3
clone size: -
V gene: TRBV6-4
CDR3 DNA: TGTGCCAGCAGCCCCTTTGCCGGGGGGGGCACAGATACGCAGTATTTT
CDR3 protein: CASSPFAGGGTDTQYF

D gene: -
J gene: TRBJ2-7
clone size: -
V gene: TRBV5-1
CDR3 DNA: TGCGCCAGCAGCTACCGGGACACTACCTACGAGCAGTACTTC
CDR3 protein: CASSYRDTTYEQYF

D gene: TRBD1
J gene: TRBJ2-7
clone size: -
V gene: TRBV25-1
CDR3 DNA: TGTGCCAGCAGTGGCCGGGACAGCCGCTCCTACGAGCAGTACTTC
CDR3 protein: CASSGRDSRSYEQYF

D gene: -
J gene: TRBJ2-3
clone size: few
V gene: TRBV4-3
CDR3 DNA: TGCGCCAGCAGCCAGACTAGGATGGGCACAGATACGCAGTATTTT
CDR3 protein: CASSQTRMGTDTQYF

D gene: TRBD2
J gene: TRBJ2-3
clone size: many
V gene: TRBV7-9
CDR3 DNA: TGTGCCAGCAGCTTAAGGAGCGGGGGGCTGTTCACAGATACGCAGTATTTT
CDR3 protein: CASSLRSGGLFTDTQYF

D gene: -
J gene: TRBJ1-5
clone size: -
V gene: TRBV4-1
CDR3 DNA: TGCGCCAGCGGCAGGGATAGCAATCAGCCCCAGCATTTT
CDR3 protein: CASGRDSNQPQHF

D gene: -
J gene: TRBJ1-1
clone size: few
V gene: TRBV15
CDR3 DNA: TGTGCCACCTCGGGACCGAACACTGAAGCTTTCTTT
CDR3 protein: CATSGPNTEAFF

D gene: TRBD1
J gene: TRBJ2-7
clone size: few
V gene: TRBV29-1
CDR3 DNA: TGCAGCGTACGACAGGGGGGCGAGCAGTACTTC
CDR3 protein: CSVRQGGEQYF

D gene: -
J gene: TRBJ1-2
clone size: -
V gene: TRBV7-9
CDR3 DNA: TGTGCCAGCGCACGGGGGGGATACTATGGCTACACCTTC
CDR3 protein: CASARGGYYGYTF

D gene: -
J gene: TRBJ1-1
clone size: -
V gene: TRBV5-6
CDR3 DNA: TGTGCCAGCAGCCCTTTGGGGGGGACGAGGCCTGAAGCTTTCTTT
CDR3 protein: CASSPLGGTRPEAFF

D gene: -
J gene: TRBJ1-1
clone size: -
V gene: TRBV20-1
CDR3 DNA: TGCAGTGCTAGAGCGTTGCAGGGGTACACTGAAGCTTTCTTT
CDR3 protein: CSARALQGYTEAFF

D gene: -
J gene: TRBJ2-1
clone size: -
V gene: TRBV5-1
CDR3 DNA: TGCGCCAGCAGCTTGGCCCAGCAGAACAATGAGCAGTTCTTC
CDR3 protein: CASSLAQQNNEQFF

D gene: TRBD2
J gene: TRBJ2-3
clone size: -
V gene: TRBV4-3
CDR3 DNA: TGCGCCAGCAGCCAAGAGGGTCTAACCGCCGGGACTAGCGGGGGAGGTACAGATACGCAGTATTTT
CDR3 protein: CASSQEGLTAGTSGGGTDTQYF

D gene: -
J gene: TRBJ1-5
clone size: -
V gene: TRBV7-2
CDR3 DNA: TGTGCCAGCAGCTTAGTGGCGGACAGCAATCAGCCCCAGCATTTT
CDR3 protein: CASSLVADSNQPQHF

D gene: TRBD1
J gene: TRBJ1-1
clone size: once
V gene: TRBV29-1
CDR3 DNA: TGCAGCGTGTCGGACAGGGCGCGCACTGAAGCTTTCTTT
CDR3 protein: CSVSDRARTEAFF

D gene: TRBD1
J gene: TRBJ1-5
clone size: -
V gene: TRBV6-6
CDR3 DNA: TGTGCCAGCAGTATGGGACAGGGTAGCAATCAGCCCCAGCATTTT
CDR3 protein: CASSMGQGSNQPQHF

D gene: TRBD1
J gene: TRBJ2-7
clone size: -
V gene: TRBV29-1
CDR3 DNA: TGCAGCGCCCTAAGACCCGGACAGGGCGGCGAGCAGTACTTC
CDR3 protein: CSALRPGQGGEQYF

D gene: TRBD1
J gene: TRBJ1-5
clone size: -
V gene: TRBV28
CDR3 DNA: TGTGCCAGCAGTCCCGGGACAGGGAATATTCAGCCCCAGCATTTT
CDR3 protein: CASSPGTGNIQPQHF

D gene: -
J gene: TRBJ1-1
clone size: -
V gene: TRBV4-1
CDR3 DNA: TGCGCCAGCAGCCCGCAGGGGCAGGGTGGGAACACTGAAGCTTTCTTT
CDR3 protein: CASSPQGQGGNTEAFF

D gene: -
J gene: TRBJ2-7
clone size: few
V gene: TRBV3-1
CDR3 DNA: TGTGCCAGCAGCCTCCGGGACATCCAATACGAGCAGTACTTC
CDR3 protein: CASSLRDIQYEQYF

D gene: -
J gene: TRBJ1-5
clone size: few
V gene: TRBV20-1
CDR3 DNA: TGCAGTGCTAGGGGTTTGAGACCCCAGCATTTT
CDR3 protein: CSARGLRPQHF

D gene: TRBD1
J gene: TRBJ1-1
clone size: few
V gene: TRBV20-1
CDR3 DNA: TGCAGTGCGGATACAGGGGTAGCTGAAGCTTTCTTT
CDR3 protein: CSADTGVAEAFF

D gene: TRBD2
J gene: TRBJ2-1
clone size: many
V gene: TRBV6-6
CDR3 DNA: TGTGCCAGCAGTTACTCACTAGCGGGGGGGCTGTATGGTGAGCAGTTCTTC
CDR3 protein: CASSYSLAGGLYGEQFF